Shown below are 21 T cell receptor beta chains from a single sample sequenced in a study of tumor-infiltrating lymphocytes in primary liver carcinoma. In addition to blood RNA drawn from unsorted whole blood, germline DNA was extracted. Reverse transcription of approximately 0.55 ug total RNA with a constant-region primer produced TCR beta cDNA. Libraries for TCR beta were built through three nested multiplex PCR rounds, which together made up a slightly modified ARM-PCR procedure. TRBV1-TRBV30 forward primers paired with a C-beta reverse primer drove the first two PCR rounds, about 11 cycles each. Via MiXCR, TCRdb re-called the multiplex PCR reads, giving one row per CDR3 protein. The data contain 310,000 or so distinct CDR3 sequences, 50% to 60% of them singletons. Sequences were obtained from peripheral blood. Source of these receptors: a woman aged 25-40 years with primary liver carcinoma and hepatitis B virus infection.

This clonotype was detected once. This could be a read error, since a much larger clone is one nucleotide away. V usage is TRBV12-3 or TRBV12-4 and J usage is TRBJ2-7; D gene uncertain. The CDR3 loop spans 12 amino acids. This CDR3 reads CASSFRRYERYF. CDR3 sequence (DNA): TGTGCCAGCAGTTTCAGGCGGTACGAGCGGTACTTC.

A note on this clonotype: Possible read error: a much larger clone is one base away. The gene calls are TRBV28 and TRBJ1-1; TRBD1 might be the D (5 bases). CDR1 MDHEN and CDR2 SYDVKM come from the germline V gene. CDR3 length: 15 amino acids. Here the CDR3 DNA reads TGTGCCAGCAGACCCCGATCGGAAAGGGGCACTGATGCTTTCTTT. Amino acid sequence: CASRPRSERGTDAFF.

This clonotype was seen at least ten times. The chain carries TRBV12-3 or TRBV12-4 and TRBJ1-5; 8 positions agree with TRBD1. The CDR3 contains 12 residues. V lost 6 bases and J lost 7; bases outside the gene matches: 2. This CDR3 reads CASRTGEQPQHF. The CDR3 DNA follows: TGTGCCAGCAGGACAGGGGAACAGCCCCAGCATTTT.

This clonotype was recorded once. This could be a read error, since a much larger clone is one nucleotide away. The chain recombines TRBV12-3 or TRBV12-4 with TRBJ2-1, with 9 bases fitting TRBD2. This CDR3 is built from 16 residues. With 1 base clipped from V and 2 bases from J, the junction kept 3 bases outside the gene matches. CDR3 protein: CASSLVSGGPYNEQFF. In DNA, the CDR3 is TGTGCCAGCAGTTTAGTTAGCGGGGGTCCCTACAATGAGCAGTTCTTC.

This clonotype is deemed medium-sized. V gene TRBV11-2 combines with J gene TRBJ2-3; 9 nucleotides agree with TRBD2. The germline V gene has CDR1 SGHAT and CDR2 FQNNGV. The junction had 7 bases not matched to a gene; V was cut back by 6 bases and J by 3 bases. The CDR3 is made up of 15 amino acids. The CDR3 spells CASRRSGSVTDTQYF. CDR3 nucleotide sequence: TGTGCCAGCAGACGTAGCGGGAGTGTTACAGATACGCAGTATTTT.

Turning to this clonotype: An end of the junction differs from the germline gene, which may be a read error. The rearrangement uses TRBV11-3 and TRBJ2-7, with no clear D. The CDR3 contains 15 residues. The germline V gene has CDR1 SGHNT and CDR2 YENEEA. The CDR3 coding sequence is TGTGCCAGCAGCTCACGTCCAGGTGAGGCCTACGGGCAGTACTTC. Residues: CASSSRPGEAYGQYF.

The V gene is TRBV12-3 or TRBV12-4, the J gene TRBJ2-5, with D uncertain. This CDR3 spans 14 amino acids. Trimming cost V 6 bases and J 4 bases, with 15 bases left between them. In DNA form, the CDR3 reads TGTGCCAGCAGCCCTACATGGTTGGGAGAGACCCAGTACTTC. It codes for CASSPTWLGETQYF.

This clonotype was seen once. A read error may account for a junction end that differs from germline. The V call is TRBV5-4, the J call TRBJ2-2; 9 bases line up with TRBD2. The germline V gene encodes CDR1 SGHNT and CDR2 YYREEE (reference sequence). This CDR3 spans 15 amino acids. Here the CDR3 DNA reads TGTGCCAGCAGCCCCATGGCGGGAGGGCCCGGGGAGCCGTTTTTT. Protein: CASSPMAGGPGEPFF. Supplemented by reference TRBV5-4 and TRBJ2-2, the full variable domain reads ETGVTQSPTHLIKTRGQQVTLRCSSQSGHNTVSWYQQALGQGPQFIFQYYREEENGRGNFPPRFSGLQFPNYSSELNVNALELDDSALYLCASSPMAGGPGEPFFGEGSRLTVL.

This clonotype was detected a few times. The J gene is TRBJ2-7, the V gene TRBV6-1; 11 bases map to TRBD2. The length of the CDR3 is 15 residues. V shed 4 bases, J shed 3 bases, and the junction held 5 bases outside the gene matches. Germline CDR1 is MNHNS and CDR2 is SASEGT. CDR3 sequence: CASSVFGTSGYEQYF. The CDR3 nucleotides read TGTGCCAGCAGTGTATTCGGGACTAGCGGCTACGAGCAGTACTTC.

In this sample, this clonotype turned up a few times. The chain uses TRBV12-3 or TRBV12-4 and TRBJ1-2, with D unclear. The CDR3 covers 12 residues. Between the trimmed V and J ends, which lost 5 bases and 4 bases, there was a span of 8 bases. CDR3 residues: CASSAQLYGYTF. The CDR3 region has the DNA TGTGCCAGCAGTGCTCAGCTCTATGGCTACACCTTC.

The V and J genes are TRBV5-1 and TRBJ2-2; 7 bases are shared with TRBD2. CDR1 is SGHRS, CDR2 YFSETQ, per germline. V was pared by 0 bases and J by 4 bases, with 9 bases of the junction left unmatched. The CDR3 loop spans 17 amino acids. CDR3 bases: TGCGCCAGCAGCTTGGGAGCTAGGACTAGTGGCACCGGGGAGCTGTTTTTT. It is translated as CASSLGARTSGTGELFF.

The chain is built from TRBV12-3 or TRBV12-4 and TRBJ1-5; TRBD1 might be the D (5 bases). This CDR3 region has 15 residues. The CDR3, as DNA: TGTGCAAACAGCCCCGGACACCTTAGCAATCAGCCCCAGCATTTT. Protein: CANSPGHLSNQPQHF.

This chain connects TRBV30 to TRBJ1-2, with 9 nucleotides matching TRBD1. The CDR3 spans 14 residues. Per the germline V gene, CDR1 is GTSNPN and CDR2 is SVGIG (reference sequence). The ends lost 0 bases at V and 10 bases at J; junction bases unmatched: 9. This CDR3 is CAWSVGQGFGDYTF. The CDR3 region has the DNA TGTGCCTGGAGTGTGGGACAGGGATTCGGTGACTACACCTTC.

There are a few counts of this clonotype. A read error may account for a junction end that differs from germline. J is TRBJ2-5 and V is TRBV5-4; a possible D gene is TRBD2 (6 bases). CDR3 size: 16 residues. Germline values: CDR1 SGHNT, CDR2 YYREEE (reference sequence). The CDR3 bases are TGTGCCAGCAGTTTGGAGGCCGGGACTGTGAAGGAGACCCAGTACTTC. This sequence encodes CASSLEAGTVKETQYF.

On this clonotype itself: Sequence at one end of the junction differs from germline and may be a read error. The chain has TRBV12-3 or TRBV12-4 and TRBJ2-5; D unresolved. CDR3 length equals 13 residues. CDR3 residues: CASNLLGPETQYF. In DNA, the CDR3 is TGTGCCAGCAATTTATTGGGTCCAGAGACCCAATACTTC.

This clonotype has only a few counts. The chain couples TRBV14 to TRBJ2-1, with 8 bases lining up with TRBD2. The CDR3 is made up of 17 amino acids. Trimming at V came to 4 bases and at J to 0 bases, leaving 8 bases not matched to a gene. The germline gives CDR1 SGHDN, CDR2 FVKESK. CDR3 sequence reads: CASSPGAGGPSYNEQFF. The CDR3 region has the DNA TGTGCCAGCAGCCCAGGGGCGGGAGGACCCTCCTACAATGAGCAGTTCTTC.

V and J are TRBV14 and TRBJ2-7, with no clear D. This CDR3 has 14 amino acids. V was trimmed by 1 base and J by 2 bases, leaving 9 bases between them. Germline CDR1 reads SGHDN; CDR2 reads FVKESK. CDR3 in DNA: TGTGCCAGCAGCCAAGGACTGTATGCCTACGAGCAGTACTTC. Translation gives CASSQGLYAYEQYF.

The chain recombines TRBV11-2 with TRBJ2-4, with 7 bases that match TRBD1. CDR3 length: 14 residues. Germline CDR1 is SGHAT and CDR2 is FQNNGV. J gave up 7 bases and V 11 bases, and 14 bases lay outside the gene matches. The CDR3 spells CAGNSFGTVNIQYF. CDR3 nucleotide sequence: TGTGCCGGCAACTCATTCGGGACAGTGAACATTCAGTACTTC. The whole variable domain, filled in from reference TRBV11-2 and TRBJ2-4, reads EAGVAQSPRYKIIEKRQSVAFWCNPISGHATLYWYQQILGQGPKLLIQFQNNGVVDDSQLPKDRFSAERLKGVDSTLKIQPAKLEDSAVYLCAGNSFGTVNIQYFGAGTRLSVL.

In this sample, this clonotype turned up a few times. CDR3 protein: CASSPGPSTDTQYF. DNA of the CDR3: TGTGCCAGCAGTCCAGGTCCAAGCACAGATACGCAGTATTTT. The chain recombines TRBV12-3 or TRBV12-4 with TRBJ2-3; D remains unclear. Trimming pared 5 bases from V and 0 bases from J, leaving 9 bases between. This CDR3 region has 14 residues.

A note on this clonotype: Sequence at one end of the junction differs from germline and may be a read error. The V gene is TRBV4-1, the J gene TRBJ2-3; tentative D call: TRBD2 (5 bases). Per the germline V gene, CDR1 is MGHRA and CDR2 is YSYEKL. The CDR3 has 12 residues. The CDR3, as DNA: TGCGTCAGCAGCCAAGGCGGGGATACGCAGTATTTT. It yields the protein CVSSQGGDTQYF.

This clonotype was seen only a few times. This rearrangement joins TRBV30 to TRBJ2-5, with 7 positions matching TRBD1. CDR1 and CDR2 from the germline V gene are GTSNPN and SVGIG (reference sequence). V shed 3 bases and J 5 bases; nucleotides not matched to a gene: 12. This CDR3 is built from 15 residues. The CDR3 DNA reads TGTGCCTGGAGAGAAGGGGTACAGGGGTGGGAGACCCAGTACTTC. This gives the protein CAWREGVQGWETQYF.